The next 30 T cell receptor beta chains were all read from a single sample in a study of molecular identifiers for immune sequencing clone quantification. A single record per CDR3 protein comes from TCRdb applying MiXCR to the PCR reads. The profile covers roughly 630,000 distinct CDR3 sequences, with about 25% appearing a single time and about 0.73% taken by the ten largest. The specimen sequenced was naive CD8+ T cells from blood, with Jurkat cell RNA spiked in. Described subset: FACS-sorted CD8+CD4-CCR7+CD45RA+ naive T cells. The receptors originated from a human donor in good health. Some libraries in this study had Jurkat cell RNA spiked in.

This clonotype was seen many times. V usage is TRBV5-6 and J usage is TRBJ2-3; no clear D gene. Germline V gene data show CDR1 as SGHDT and CDR2 as YYEEEE. This CDR3 contains 12 residues. V was shortened by 4 bases and J by 5 bases, with 8 bases between the two germline ends. The CDR3 spells CASSPRLDTQYF. The DNA of the CDR3 is TGTGCCAGCAGCCCAAGGCTAGATACGCAGTATTTT.

The J gene is TRBJ2-5, the V gene TRBV9; no firm D call. CDR3 length: 16 amino acids. V was trimmed by 0 bases and J by 4 bases, leaving 16 bases between them. Germline assignment: CDR1 SGDLS and CDR2 YYNGEE. Here the CDR3 reads CASSVDGSMYRETQYF. The CDR3 nucleotides read TGTGCCAGCAGCGTAGATGGGTCGATGTACCGAGAGACCCAGTACTTC.

The chain's CDR3 is CSVDAGTTSNEQFF. The CDR3 coding sequence is TGCAGCGTTGATGCCGGGACTACGTCCAATGAGCAGTTCTTC. The chain joins TRBV29-1 to TRBJ2-1; 7 bases map to TRBD2. Germline CDR1 and CDR2: SQVTM and ANQGSEA. The CDR3 totals 14 residues. Germline trimming cut 3 bases from V and 6 bases from J; bases unmatched to any gene: 8.

This clonotype was detected ten times or more. The V and J genes are TRBV9 and TRBJ2-5; TRBD2 matches 8 bases. In germline, CDR1 is SGDLS, CDR2 YYNGEE. The V segment lost 5 bases and the J segment 5 bases; nucleotides outside the gene matches: 8. This CDR3 is built from 14 residues. CDR3 sequence: CASSKSGSVETQYF. The CDR3, as DNA: TGTGCCAGCAGTAAGAGCGGGAGTGTTGAGACCCAGTACTTC.

V gene TRBV6-6 combines with J gene TRBJ2-5; TRBD2 agrees at 10 bases. Trimming removed 5 bases from V and 0 bases from J; junction bases left unmatched: 15. The CDR3 runs 19 residues. Germline V gene data show CDR1 as MNHNY and CDR2 as SVGAGI (reference sequence). The CDR3 DNA follows: TGTGCCAGCAGTACTAGCGGGAACGCGTCTCCCCTGAACCAAGAGACCCAGTACTTC. This sequence encodes CASSTSGNASPLNQETQYF.

Details on this clonotype: Possible read error: a much larger clone is one base away. The chain recombines TRBV6-5 with TRBJ2-3; TRBD2 agrees at 7 bases. The CDR3 is 14 amino acids. Germline V lookup: CDR1 MNHEY, CDR2 SVGAGI. CDR3: CASSKLAGTDSQYF. CDR3 DNA sequence: TGTGCCAGCAGCAAGTTAGCGGGCACAGATTCGCAGTATTTT.

This clonotype was seen only a few times. The chain employs TRBV12-3 or TRBV12-4 and TRBJ1-2; 12 bases match TRBD1. The CDR3 has 17 amino acids. V lost 5 bases and J lost 5; bases outside the gene matches: 12. The CDR3 loop is CASSLGGTGGSDYGYTF. CDR3 DNA sequence: TGTGCCAGCAGTCTGGGGGGGACAGGGGGCTCCGATTATGGCTACACCTTC.

J is TRBJ2-1 and V is TRBV7-9; 7 positions match TRBD1. Germline-derived CDR1 and CDR2 are SEHNR and FQNEAQ (reference sequence). The CDR3 has 14 residues. With V trimmed by 5 bases and J by 2 bases, 3 bases remained unmatched. In DNA, the CDR3 is TGTGCCAGCAGCGTTACAGGGGCCTACAATGAGCAGTTCTTC. Translating gives CASSVTGAYNEQFF.

As concerns this clonotype: No conserved phenylalanine or tryptophan is present at the end of the CDR3, so a read error is the likely explanation. This chain links TRBV12-3 or TRBV12-4 with TRBJ2-7, with D possibly being TRBD1 or TRBD2 (5 bases each). The CDR3 is made up of 14 amino acids. The V end lost 2 bases, the J end lost 3 bases, and 11 bases lay between the germline ends. The DNA for the CDR3 is TGTGCCAGCAGTTTACCCGGGGCTCTCTACGAGCAGTACTCC. Translation gives CASSLPGALYEQYS.

This clonotype was seen a few times. The rearrangement joins TRBV5-6 to TRBJ2-2; D is possibly TRBD1 (6 bases). The V and J ends lost 4 bases and 10 bases respectively, with 17 bases between them. The CDR3 has 14 amino acids. Germline-derived CDR1 and CDR2 are SGHDT and YYEEEE. The CDR3 DNA sequence: TGTGCCAGCAGCACAGGGTTGCTATCCGTGGAGCTGTTTTTT. It encodes CASSTGLLSVELFF.

This clonotype was seen many times. J is TRBJ2-1 and V is TRBV7-9; the D is unclear. The germline V and J ends were trimmed by 1 base and 10 bases, with 8 bases remaining between them. The CDR3 totals 12 residues. CDR1 and CDR2 (germline): SEHNR, FQNEAQ (reference sequence). CDR3 sequence: CASSLGVLEQFF. As DNA, the CDR3 is TGTGCCAGCAGCTTAGGAGTCCTCGAGCAGTTCTTC.

This clonotype was observed a handful of times. The chain carries TRBV5-6 and TRBJ2-2, with D perhaps TRBD2 (7 bases). Germline CDR1 and CDR2: SGHDT and YYEEEE. V lost 4 bases, J lost 3 bases, and 13 bases lay in between. This CDR3 contains 15 residues. CDR3 bases: TGTGCCAGCAGCGGGGGGGCAGGAGACACCGGGGAGCTGTTTTTT. It translates to CASSGGAGDTGELFF.

In regard to this clonotype: This could be a read error, since a much larger clone is one nucleotide away. The DNA is omitted, as the CDR3 cannot be located on it reliably, and the CDR3 follows TCRdb's listing. The gene calls are TRBV28 and TRBJ1-1; the table gives TRBD1 as D, unverified against the DNA. The length of the CDR3 is 18 amino acids, counting both ends. The germline V gene encodes CDR1 MDHEN and CDR2 SYDVKM. The CDR3: CASSLFGQGAGGKTETFF.

This clonotype turned up a few times. The J gene is TRBJ2-7, the V gene TRBV9; tentatively, D is TRBD1 or TRBD2 (6 bases each). V was clipped by 0 bases and J by 3 bases, with 13 bases between them. The CDR3 is made up of 15 amino acids. Per the germline V gene, CDR1 is SGDLS and CDR2 is YYNGEE. The CDR3 bases are TGTGCCAGCAGCGTAGCTACCGGGGGCGACTACGAGCAGTACTTC. Its protein product is CASSVATGGDYEQYF.

Worth noting for this clonotype: One junction end does not reproduce the germline sequence, and a read error may be involved. V and J are TRBV20-1 and TRBJ2-7; D possibly corresponds to TRBD2 (5 bases). CDR3 length: 14 amino acids. CDR1 is DFQATT, CDR2 SNEGSKA, per germline (reference sequence). CDR3 nucleotides: TGCCGTGCCCTCCCGGTAGCGCCATCCTACGAGCAGTACTTC. Amino acids: CRALPVAPSYEQYF.

In this sample, this clonotype turned up many times. V gene TRBV12-3 or TRBV12-4 combines with J gene TRBJ1-5; D unresolved. V lost 5 bases, J lost 1 base, and 15 bases lay in between. The CDR3 covers 16 residues. CDR3: CASSPRAVQSNQPQHF. As DNA, the CDR3 is TGTGCCAGCAGTCCCCGAGCGGTCCAGAGCAATCAGCCCCAGCATTTT.

This clonotype was detected ten times or more. The chain carries TRBV29-1 and TRBJ2-3; D not certain. The V end was cut by 8 bases, the J end by 0 bases, with 12 bases between. This CDR3 spans 13 amino acids. Germline CDR1 reads SQVTM; CDR2 reads ANQGSEA. The CDR3 reads CSYRRGSTDTQYF. The CDR3, as DNA: TGCAGCTACCGGAGAGGAAGCACAGATACGCAGTATTTT.

Points on this clonotype: At one end the junction does not follow the germline gene, possibly because of a read error. This chain uses TRBV7-9 with TRBJ2-2; D remains unclear. Germline V CDR1 and CDR2: SEHNR, FQNEAQ (reference sequence). This CDR3 is 8 amino acids long. DNA for the CDR3: TGCGTAGGCGGGGAGCTGTTTTTT. It specifies CVGGELFF. Variable domain in full (rest from reference TRBV7-9 and TRBJ2-2): DTGVSQNPRHKITKRGQNVTFRCDPISEHNRLYWYRQTLGQGPEFLTYFQNEAQLEKSRLLSDRFSAERPKGSFSTLEIQRTEQGDSAMYLCVGGELFFGEGSRLTVL.

The chain combines TRBV4-1 with TRBJ1-2; D remains ambiguous. CDR1 MGHRA and CDR2 YSYEKL come from the germline V gene. The V and J ends lost 0 bases and 0 bases respectively, with 8 bases between them. This CDR3 has 15 amino acids. CDR3 residues: CASSQDRSPNYGYTF. CDR3 in DNA: TGCGCCAGCAGCCAAGATAGGTCTCCTAACTATGGCTACACCTTC.

This clonotype was found once. A much more abundant neighbour one base away suggests this may be a read error. The rearrangement links TRBV6-2 or TRBV6-3 to TRBJ1-1; TRBD1 might be the D (6 bases). Trimming stripped 4 bases from V and 2 bases from J, with 26 bases between. From germline, CDR1 is MNHEY and CDR2 SVGEGT. The CDR3 covers 19 residues. CDR3 region: CASSCRFGGDTAENTEAFF. CDR3 bases: TGTGCCAGCAGTTGCAGATTTGGAGGGGACACAGCCGAAAACACTGAAGCTTTCTTT.

About this clonotype: A clone one base away is much larger, so this may be a read error. The rearrangement joins TRBV9 to TRBJ2-7; D is perhaps TRBD1 (5 bases). Germline V gives CDR1 SGDLS, CDR2 YYNGEE. V was pared by 0 bases and J by 4 bases, with 8 bases between. The CDR3 sequence is 13 residues long. The CDR3 spells CASSVGGEYEQYF. The CDR3 nucleotides are TGTGCCAGCAGCGTAGGGGGCGAGTACGAGCAGTACTTC.

This chain uses TRBV12-3 or TRBV12-4 with TRBJ2-2; D is undetermined. The CDR3 has 13 amino acids. The V end lost 7 bases, the J end lost 4 bases, and 10 bases lay between the germline ends. CDR3 sequence: CASTLAFTGELFF. The CDR3 coding sequence is TGTGCCAGCACCTTGGCCTTCACCGGGGAGCTGTTTTTT.

The chain uses TRBV7-2 and TRBJ1-2; TRBD1 might be the D (6 bases). V dropped 1 base and J dropped 1 base, with 16 bases sitting between them. Germline CDR1 and CDR2: SGHTA and FQGNSA. The CDR3 runs to 17 residues. Written as DNA, the CDR3 is TGTGCCAGCAGCTTAGGGGGGGCGGGGGGGCTTAACTATGGCTACACCTTC. Protein sequence: CASSLGGAGGLNYGYTF. Together with reference TRBV7-2 and TRBJ1-2, the CDR3 gives the full variable domain: GAGVSQSPSNKVTEKGKDVELRCDPISGHTALYWYRQSLGQGLEFLIYFQGNSAPDKSGLPSDRFSAERTGGSVSTLTIQRTQQEDSAVYLCASSLGGAGGLNYGYTFGSGTRLTVV.

This chain uses TRBV9 with TRBJ2-7, with TRBD1 identical over 7 bases. This CDR3 is built from 14 residues. Trimming at V came to 2 bases and at J to 1 base, leaving 3 bases not matched to a gene. CDR1 SGDLS and CDR2 YYNGEE come from the germline V gene. The CDR3 loop reads CASSVGTVSYEQYF. The DNA of the CDR3 is TGTGCCAGCAGCGTTGGGACAGTGTCCTACGAGCAGTACTTC. Looking up the rest from reference TRBV9 and TRBJ2-7 gives the full variable domain: DSGVTQTPKHLITATGQRVTLRCSPRSGDLSVYWYQQSLDQGLQFLIQYYNGEERAKGNILERFSAQQFPDLHSELNLSSLELGDSALYFCASSVGTVSYEQYFGPGTRLTVT.

The rearrangement uses TRBV20-1 and TRBJ2-2, with 7 bases fitting TRBD2. The ends lost 3 bases at V and 6 bases at J; junction bases unmatched: 7. Germline values: CDR1 DFQATT, CDR2 SNEGSKA (reference sequence). There are 14 residues in the CDR3. The CDR3 DNA reads TGCAGTGCTAGGGGCCATGGGGGGGCCGGGGAGCTGTTTTTT. Amino acid sequence: CSARGHGGAGELFF.

The V and J genes are TRBV5-1 and TRBJ2-5, with 9 bases that match TRBD2. The ends lost 0 bases at V and 5 bases at J; junction bases unmatched: 11. CDR1 is SGHRS, CDR2 YFSETQ, per germline. The CDR3 consists of 17 residues. The CDR3 here is CASSLEGSGGGSETQYF. Written as DNA, the CDR3 is TGCGCCAGCAGCTTGGAGGGTAGCGGGGGTGGTTCGGAGACCCAGTACTTC. Full variable domain (rest looked up from reference TRBV5-1 and TRBJ2-5): KAGVTQTPRYLIKTRGQQVTLSCSPISGHRSVSWYQQTPGQGLQFLFEYFSETQRNKGNFPGRFSGRQFSNSRSEMNVSTLELGDSALYLCASSLEGSGGGSETQYFGPGTRLLVL.

The chain uses TRBV6-1 and TRBJ1-1; 7 nucleotides align to TRBD1. The CDR3 totals 15 residues. The V gene's germline CDR1 is MNHNS and CDR2 SASEGT. Trimming cost V 5 bases and J 3 bases; bases outside gene matches: 9. The CDR3 here is CASSPYRGRDTEAFF. The CDR3 nucleotides are TGTGCCAGCAGTCCCTACAGGGGCAGGGACACTGAAGCTTTCTTT.

This clonotype came up a few times. The rearrangement joins TRBV2 to TRBJ2-5; D not certain. The CDR3 loop spans 14 amino acids. Germline CDR1 is SNHLY and CDR2 is FYNNEI. V lost 0 bases and J lost 5, with 10 bases in between. CDR3 loop: CASSEALVLETQYF. DNA of the CDR3: TGTGCCAGCAGTGAAGCGCTGGTCCTGGAGACCCAGTACTTC.

Notes on this clonotype: A read error may explain this, as a much larger clone is one base away. The chain couples TRBV4-1 to TRBJ1-1; no clear D. The CDR3 extends over 14 amino acids. Germline V gene data show CDR1 as MGHRA and CDR2 as YSYEKL. Here the CDR3 reads CASSQGPVNTKAFF. CDR3 sequence (DNA): TGCGCCAGCAGCCAAGGTCCAGTAAACACTAAAGCTTTCTTT.

The chain employs TRBV12-2 and TRBJ2-5. TRBV12-2 is shown as a pseudogene. The CDR3 runs to 15 residues. As DNA, the CDR3 is TGTGCAAGTCGCTTACATATCAACAAGGCCGAGACCCAGTACTTC. Amino acid sequence: CASRLHINKAETQYF.